This T cell receptor beta chain was sequenced during a study of identifying expanded T cells in peripheral blood. Study-level results: Variance in clone template counts between approximately 2-week samples significantly increased with total template count across all healthy donors.

No infections or other immune events were documented during collection. The V gene's germline CDR1 is MGHDK and CDR2 SYGVNS. With 2 bases removed from V and 3 bases from J, the gap between germline ends came to 14 bases. The length of the CDR3 is 15 residues. A word on this clone: What it binds is unknown.

Method: immunoSEQ multiplex PCR; TCRdb's copy keeps in-frame clones and lacks some. In the table there are roughly 82,000 clones, just under 85% of which are singletons. Sequenced material: blood. This clonotype originated in a person between 18 and 75 years old in good health. The chain links TRBV25-1 to TRBJ2-7; maybe TRBD2 (7 bases). Here the CDR3 DNA reads TGTGCCAGCAGTGAACCACAGGGAGGGGTCTACGAGCAGTACTTC. It is translated as CASSEPQGGVYEQYF.